Sequencing of this T cell receptor (beta chain) was carried out in a study of control samples from healthy donors and cancer patients (dated by TCRdb to about 2020). The library was produced with the immunoSEQ multiplex PCR assay. What TCRdb holds here is the immuneACCESS table cut down to in-frame rearrangements. Part of the clones is not present; checked against another copy, under half of the missing clones reflect an unresolved V gene, and the others are unexplained. Present in this sample are about 97,000 clones, 92% of which were seen just once. The biggest ten clones account for over 2% of the sample. Details on this clone: It has no known antigen specificity. It has no much larger one-base neighbor in the sample; base qualities were not kept.

The CDR3 numbers 12 residues from cysteine through phenylalanine. Left in the record is the CDR3 DNA by itself, 36 bases read in frame from the first base. The V and J ends are trimmed by 5 bases and 6 bases, leaving 8 bases between them. The germline V gene (reference sequence) yields SEHNR for CDR1 and FQNEAQ for CDR2. Sequenced input: blood. The V and J segments used are TRBV7-9 and TRBJ2-1; the D gene is not confidently resolved. The clonotype comes from a woman aged 18-30 years in good health. CDR3 loop: CASSVRINEQFF. The nucleotide sequence is given as TGTGCCAGCAGCGTTCGGATCAATGAGCAGTTCTTC.